This T cell receptor (beta chain) came from a study of blood T cell repertoires in COVID-19. Study overall: The United States, Italy and Spain supplied acute and convalescent COVID-19 samples.

This CDR3 is built from 12 residues. Trimming took off 5 bases at V and 11 bases at J, with 15 bases between the two ends. CDR1 is MDHEN and CDR2 is SYDVKM in the germline V gene. This clone occurred a few times. Data came from immunoSEQ multiplex PCR; TCRdb stores just in-frame clones and leaves some out. The data contain about 95,000 clones, about 89% of them singletons. This sequence joins TRBV28 and TRBJ1-1; D is unresolved. The sequence derives from a woman in her 70s with acute or convalescent COVID-19. Sequencing used peripheral blood. CDR3 protein: CASSPRVGGAFF. CDR3 coding DNA: TGTGCCAGCAGTCCTCGGGTAGGTGGGGCTTTCTTT.